The entry that follows covers one TCR beta chain sequence. Trimming removed 5 bases at V and 6 bases at J, with 19 bases between. CDR3 length equals 15 residues. CDR1 SEHNR and CDR2 FQNEAQ come from the germline V gene (reference sequence). This sample was included in a study of blood T cell repertoires in COVID-19. Generated by immunoSEQ multiplex PCR, the TCRdb table keeps only in-frame clones and is missing some. The data contain some 320,000 clones, around 87% of them singletons. This sequence was found in a woman aged 25 to 39 who had recovered from COVID-19. The material sequenced was PBMCs or T cells enriched from blood (not recorded which). The chain recombines TRBV7-9 with TRBJ1-2; no firm D call. The CDR3 is CASSQAGASFHGYTF. The CDR3, as DNA: TGTGCCAGCAGCCAAGCGGGCGCCTCCTTCCATGGCTACACCTTC. Drawing the rest from reference TRBV7-9 and TRBJ1-2, the complete variable domain is DTGVSQNPRHKITKRGQNVTFRCDPISEHNRLYWYRQTLGQGPEFLTYFQNEAQLEKSRLLSDRFSAERPKGSFSTLEIQRTEQGDSAMYLCASSQAGASFHGYTFGSGTRLTVV.